The TCR beta chain described here comes from a study of glioma-infiltrating T cells. Study findings and constraints: Gliomas, especially low-grade, showed above-expected tissue-blood divergence; non-neoplastic patients showed below. CDR3 overlap between tissue and blood was very small.

The iRepertoire nested amplicon-rescue multiplex PCR amplified TCR alpha and beta CDR3s from RNA. Input was roughly 85-450 ng of tissue mRNA or PBMC total RNA. In TCRdb, the multiplex PCR reads were re-called with MiXCR into one record per CDR3 protein. The table lists about 180,000 distinct CDR3 sequences, more than 35% of them singletons. Trimming removed 0 bases at V and 9 bases at J, with 9 bases between. The germline V gene has CDR1 LGHDT and CDR2 YNNKEL (reference sequence). The CDR3 runs to 13 residues. This clonotype was picked up a small number of times. The antigen remains unidentified. The sequence came from a human donor with low-grade glioma or glioblastoma, undergoing nonglioma brain surgery, or in good health (not recorded which). Sequenced input: glioma tissue, nonneoplastic brain tissue, or PBMCs (not recorded which). The chain employs TRBV3-1 and TRBJ2-1; no definite D call. The chain's CDR3 is CASSQDIVGEQFF. For the CDR3, the DNA is TGTGCCAGCAGCCAAGATATCGTGGGTGAGCAGTTCTTC.